This T cell receptor beta chain stems from a study of cytomegalovirus exposure and HLA in healthy donors. About the study: Approximately 190 million T cells yielded around 120 million unique TCR beta sequences in earlier analysis.

Germline assignment: CDR1 SGDLS and CDR2 YYNGEE. This CDR3 contains 14 residues. The V segment lost 7 bases and the J segment 7 bases; nucleotides outside the gene matches: 10. Findings and caveats of the study: Overall, under 200 TCR beta chains were annotated as cytomegalovirus-associated.

The PCR employed 60 Vbeta primers together with 13 Jbeta primers. In the study's own analysis: In a later analysis, 75 million to 95 million unique TCR beta chains included roughly 11 million shared by two or more donors. Profiled with immunoSEQ multiplex PCR; TCRdb holds only in-frame clones, not every one. Clonal size and the V and J genes are those of that table, whereas D and trimming came from the DNA. Of around 120,000 clones in the sample, roughly 82% were seen once. In its sample, this clone was seen once. Its antigen is still unknown. The sample comprised PBMCs. The receptor was isolated from a man aged 50 to 60 in good health and CMV-seronegative. J is TRBJ2-1 and V is TRBV9, with 8 bases that match TRBD2. As DNA, the CDR3 is TGTGCCAGCCGGCCGGGACTAGGGCGGAATGAGCAGTTCTTC. Amino acids: CASRPGLGRNEQFF.